This T cell receptor (beta chain) was captured by sequencing in a study of T cell responses to AZD1222 COVID-19 vaccine. Here immunoSEQ multiplex PCR was the method, and the copy in TCRdb shows in-frame clones only, minus some. The table records some 140,000 clones, around 93% of them present only once. The CDR3 spans 14 residues. The germline CDR1 and CDR2 sequences are KGHSH and LQKENI. Trimming removed 3 bases from V and 11 bases from J; junction bases left unmatched: 11. Study results and limitations: Seropositivity was recorded at baseline in only six AZD1222 recipients. The peak T cell response came first, and repertoires were sampled only after it.

Notes on this clone: Antigen specificity is unknown.

The material was peripheral blood, obtained 28 days after the second AZD1222 dose. V usage is TRBV18 and J usage is TRBJ1-1; TRBD1 agrees at 8 bases. The clonotype was recovered from an adult who received the AZD1222 COVID-19 vaccine. CDR3 coding DNA: TGTGCCAGCTCACCTCGTGGACAGGGAGTTGAGGCTTTCTTT. As protein: CASSPRGQGVEAFF.